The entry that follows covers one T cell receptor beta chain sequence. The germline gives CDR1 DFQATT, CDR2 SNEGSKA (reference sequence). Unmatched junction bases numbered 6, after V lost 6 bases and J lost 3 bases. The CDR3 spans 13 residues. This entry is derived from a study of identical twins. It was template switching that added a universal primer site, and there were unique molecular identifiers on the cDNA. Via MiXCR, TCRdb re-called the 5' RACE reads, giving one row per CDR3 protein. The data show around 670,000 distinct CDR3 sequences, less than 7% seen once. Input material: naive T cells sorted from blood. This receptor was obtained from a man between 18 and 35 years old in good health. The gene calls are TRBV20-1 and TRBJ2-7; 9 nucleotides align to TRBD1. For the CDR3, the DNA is TGCAGTGCCACCGGGACAGGGAGCTACGAGCAGTACGTC. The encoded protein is CSATGTGSYEQYV.